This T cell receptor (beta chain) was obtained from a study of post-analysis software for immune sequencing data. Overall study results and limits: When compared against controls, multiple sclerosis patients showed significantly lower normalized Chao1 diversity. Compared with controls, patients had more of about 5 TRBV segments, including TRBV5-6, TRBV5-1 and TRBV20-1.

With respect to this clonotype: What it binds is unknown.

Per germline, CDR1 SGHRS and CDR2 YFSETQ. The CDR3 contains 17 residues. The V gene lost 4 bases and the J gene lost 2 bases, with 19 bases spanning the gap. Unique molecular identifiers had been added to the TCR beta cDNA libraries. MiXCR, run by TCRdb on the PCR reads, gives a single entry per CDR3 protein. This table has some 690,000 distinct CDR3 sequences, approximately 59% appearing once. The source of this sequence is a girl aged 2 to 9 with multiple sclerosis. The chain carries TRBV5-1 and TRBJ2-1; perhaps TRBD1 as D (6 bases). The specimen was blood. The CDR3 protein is CASSMLQGMVPYNEQFF. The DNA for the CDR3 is TGCGCCAGCAGCATGTTACAGGGAATGGTTCCCTACAATGAGCAGTTCTTC.